This is a list of T cell receptor beta chains from one sample in a study of blood T cell repertoires in COVID-19. TCRdb keeps only in-frame clones here, not all; method: immunoSEQ multiplex PCR. The table records 350,000 to 500,000 clones, approximately 90% of them present only once. The source material was peripheral blood. These receptors were obtained from a man aged 18 to 29 with COVID-19, enrolled during active disease. The CDR3 runs from the conserved cysteine through the conserved F or W. The D gene is left open where the match is weak. Clone size, where shown, is once, few, many, or a class for clones that have expanded.

J,size,D,V,CDR3,DNA
TRBJ2-3,-,-,TRBV27,CASSTRGTYGGQSTDTQYF,TGTGCCAGCAGTACCCGGGGGACATACGGGGGGCAGAGCACAGATACGCAGTATTTT
TRBJ2-1,-,TRBD2,TRBV11-2,CASSRLAGSNEQFF,TGTGCCAGCAGCCGACTAGCGGGATCCAATGAGCAGTTCTTC
TRBJ1-2,-,TRBD1,TRBV24-1,CATDYDRGGGYGYTF,TGTGCCACCGATTACGACAGGGGCGGAGGCTATGGCTACACCTTC
TRBJ2-7,-,TRBD1,TRBV11-2,CASSYDRAGEQYF,TGTGCCAGCAGCTACGACAGGGCTGGCGAGCAGTACTTC
TRBJ2-7,-,TRBD1,TRBV6-5,CASRVDRGSSYEQYF,TGTGCCAGCAGGGTCGACAGGGGTAGCTCCTACGAGCAGTACTTC
TRBJ1-1,-,-,TRBV27,CASSLSGGGTEAFF,TGTGCCAGCAGTTTATCTGGGGGCGGCACTGAAGCTTTCTTT
TRBJ2-7,-,TRBD2,TRBV29-1,CSVCQLAGDYEQYF,TGCAGCGTTTGCCAGCTAGCGGGAGACTACGAGCAGTACTTC
TRBJ2-1,-,TRBD2,TRBV5-5,CASSLSGTSGISSYNEQFF,TGTGCCAGCAGCTTGAGCGGGACTAGCGGTATTAGCTCCTACAATGAGCAGTTCTTC
TRBJ1-1,-,TRBD1,TRBV6-5,CASSHRGLRGEAFF,TGTGCCAGCAGTCACAGGGGGCTAAGGGGTGAAGCTTTCTTT
TRBJ1-5,-,-,TRBV6-5,CASSYRSGNQPQHF,TGTGCCAGCAGTTACCGGTCAGGTAATCAGCCCCAGCATTTT
TRBJ2-1,-,TRBD1,TRBV27,CASSPGQGVEQFF,TGTGCCAGCAGTCCAGGACAGGGGGTCGAGCAGTTCTTC
TRBJ1-2,once,-,TRBV6-5,CASSYRAGSGYTF,TGTGCCAGCAGTTACCGGGCGGGGTCTGGCTACACCTTC
TRBJ1-1,-,TRBD1,TRBV27,CASSSTGTGNTEAFF,TGTGCCAGCAGTTCGACCGGGACAGGGAACACTGAAGCTTTCTTT
TRBJ1-6,few,TRBD1,TRBV2,CASRGTGRYNSPLHF,TGTGCCAGCAGAGGGACAGGGCGATATAATTCACCCCTCCACTTT
TRBJ2-7,-,-,TRBV28,CASSTRGSGLSYEQYF,TGTGCCAGCAGTACCCGAGGAAGCGGTCTCTCCTACGAGCAGTACTTC
TRBJ1-5,-,-,TRBV6-2/TRBV6-3,CASSRQVSNQPQHF,TGTGCCAGCAGCCGACAGGTTAGCAATCAGCCCCAGCATTTT
TRBJ2-1,-,TRBD1,TRBV5-1,CASSAGTGSSYNEQFF,TGCGCCAGCAGCGCCGGGACAGGGAGCTCCTACAATGAGCAGTTCTTC
TRBJ1-1,-,TRBD1,TRBV15,CATSSSRGSGTEAFF,TGTGCCACCAGCAGCTCCAGGGGGTCGGGTACTGAAGCTTTCTTT
TRBJ1-1,-,TRBD1,TRBV11-3,CASSLDLQGQAFF,TGTGCCAGCAGCTTAGATCTTCAGGGACAGGCTTTCTTT
TRBJ2-7,-,-,TRBV25-1,CASSERGGLNRIYEQYF,TGTGCCAGCAGTGAAAGGGGGGGACTTAATCGTATCTACGAGCAGTACTTC
TRBJ1-2,-,TRBD1,TRBV14,CASSTGTAYGYTF,TGTGCCAGCAGCACAGGGACAGCCTATGGCTACACCTTC
TRBJ1-2,-,-,TRBV3-1/TRBV3-2,CASSRAGANYGYTF,TGTGCCAGCAGCCGAGCAGGGGCTAACTATGGCTACACCTTC
TRBJ2-3,once,-,TRBV14,CASSQGPGTQYF,TGTGCCAGCAGCCAAGGTCCAGGTACGCAGTATTTT
TRBJ1-5,-,-,TRBV7-2,CASSFGNQPQHF,TGTGCCAGCAGCTTCGGTAATCAGCCCCAGCATTTT
TRBJ1-4,few,-,TRBV5-4,CASSETGTEKLFF,TGTGCCAGCAGCGAAACAGGGACTGAAAAACTGTTTTTT
TRBJ2-1,-,-,TRBV11-2,CASSLRFEQFF,TGTGCCAGCAGCTTGCGGTTTGAGCAGTTCTTC
TRBJ2-5,-,-,TRBV2,CASSQIRGQETQYF,TGTGCCAGCAGTCAAATCAGGGGTCAAGAGACCCAGTACTTC
TRBJ2-5,-,TRBD1,TRBV5-1,CASSLGGQRSETQYF,TGCGCCAGCAGCTTGGGGGGACAGCGTTCCGAGACCCAGTACTTC
TRBJ2-1,-,TRBD2,TRBV24-1,CATGTSVATSDNEQFF,TGTGCCACCGGGACTAGTGTTGCGACGAGCGACAATGAGCAGTTCTTC
TRBJ2-3,-,TRBD1,TRBV4-1,CASSQERQGPDTQYF,TGCGCCAGCAGCCAAGAACGACAGGGGCCAGATACGCAGTATTTT